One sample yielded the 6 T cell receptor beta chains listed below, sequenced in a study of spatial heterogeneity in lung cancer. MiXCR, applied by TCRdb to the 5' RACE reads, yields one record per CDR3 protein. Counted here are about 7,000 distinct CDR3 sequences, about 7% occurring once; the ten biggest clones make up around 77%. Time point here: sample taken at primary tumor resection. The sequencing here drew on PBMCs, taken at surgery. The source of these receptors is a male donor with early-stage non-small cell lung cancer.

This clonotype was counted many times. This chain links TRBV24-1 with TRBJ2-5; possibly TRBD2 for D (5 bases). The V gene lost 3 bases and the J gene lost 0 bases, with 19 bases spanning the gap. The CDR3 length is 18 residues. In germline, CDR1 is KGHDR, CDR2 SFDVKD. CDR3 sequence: CATSDLDRQTGYQETQYF. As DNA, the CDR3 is TGTGCCACCAGTGATCTGGACCGACAAACGGGGTACCAAGAGACCCAGTACTTC.

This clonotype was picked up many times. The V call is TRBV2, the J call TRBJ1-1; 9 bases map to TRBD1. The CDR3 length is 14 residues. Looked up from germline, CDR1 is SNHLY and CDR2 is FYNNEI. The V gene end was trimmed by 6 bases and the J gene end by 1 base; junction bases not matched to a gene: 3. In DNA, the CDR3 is TGTGCCAGCAGCTCGGACAGGGGGAACACTGAAGCTTTCTTT. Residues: CASSSDRGNTEAFF.

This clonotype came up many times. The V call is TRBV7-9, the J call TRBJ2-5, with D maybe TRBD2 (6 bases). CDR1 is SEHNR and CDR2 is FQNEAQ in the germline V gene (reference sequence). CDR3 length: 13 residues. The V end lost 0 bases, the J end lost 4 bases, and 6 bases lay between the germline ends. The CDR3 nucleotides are TGTGCCAGCAGCTTAGCCGGGGGAGAGACCCAGTACTTC. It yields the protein CASSLAGGETQYF.

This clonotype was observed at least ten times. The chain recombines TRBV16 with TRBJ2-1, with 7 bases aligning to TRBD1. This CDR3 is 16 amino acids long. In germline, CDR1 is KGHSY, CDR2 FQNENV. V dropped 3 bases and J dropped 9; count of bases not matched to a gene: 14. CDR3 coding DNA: TGTGCCAGCAGCCAGATAGGACAGGATCCTAGGAGTGAGCAGTTCTTC. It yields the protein CASSQIGQDPRSEQFF.

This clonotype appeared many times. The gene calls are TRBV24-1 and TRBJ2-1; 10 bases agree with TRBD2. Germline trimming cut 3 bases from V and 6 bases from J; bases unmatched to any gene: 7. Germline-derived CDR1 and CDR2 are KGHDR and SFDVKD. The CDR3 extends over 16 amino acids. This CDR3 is CATSDPLAGEGNEQFF. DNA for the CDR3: TGTGCCACCAGTGATCCCCTAGCGGGAGAGGGCAATGAGCAGTTCTTC.

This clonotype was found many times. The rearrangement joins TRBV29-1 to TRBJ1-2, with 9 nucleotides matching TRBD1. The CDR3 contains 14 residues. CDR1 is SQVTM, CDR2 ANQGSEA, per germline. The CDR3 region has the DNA TGCAGTGCCCTGGGGGACAGGGTTGAGAATGGCTACACCTTC. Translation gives CSALGDRVENGYTF.